The 4 T cell receptor beta chains listed next were all sequenced from one sample in a study of T cell responses to AZD1222 COVID-19 vaccine (dated by TCRdb to the early 2020s). Library generation was performed with the immunoSEQ multiplex PCR assay. TCRdb carries this immuneACCESS record with in-frame sequences only. Its versions omit some clonotypes, under half of them owing to an unresolved V gene in the studies checked, with the rest unexplained. Here the sample has 200,000 or so clones; over 85% occur a single time. In total, the top ten clones hold roughly 1% of the sample. Interpreted using the paper, the time point label stands for: about 28 days (+/-7) after the second vaccine dose. The sequenced sample was peripheral blood, obtained 28 days after the second AZD1222 dose. The source is an adult who received the AZD1222 COVID-19 vaccine.

V usage is TRBV28 and J usage is TRBJ1-1; 7 nucleotides line up with TRBD1. The ends lost 5 bases at V and 1 base at J; junction bases unmatched: 4. Looked up from germline, CDR1 is MDHEN and CDR2 is SYDVKM. The CDR3 totals 14 residues. The CDR3 DNA reads TGTGCCAGCAGTAAGGGACAGCCGAACACTGAAGCTTTCTTT. This gives the protein CASSKGQPNTEAFF.

This chain connects TRBV28 to TRBJ2-3, with TRBD1 identical over 7 bases. CDR3 length: 17 residues. Germline lookup yields CDR1 MDHEN and CDR2 SYDVKM. Trimming cost V 6 bases and J 1 base; bases outside gene matches: 13. In DNA, the CDR3 is TGTGCCAGCAGCCCCCCGACAGGGAAAGGGGGCACAGATACGCAGTATTTT. Its protein is CASSPPTGKGGTDTQYF.

The CDR3 DNA reads as TGTGCCAGCAGCCCGGGACAGGGGGGCACCGGGGAGCTGTTTTTT. Protein product: CASSPGQGGTGELFF. The J gene is TRBJ2-2, the V gene TRBV7-8; TRBD1 matches 11 bases. This CDR3 comprises 15 residues. With 5 bases clipped from V and 4 bases from J, the junction kept 3 bases outside the gene matches. Germline assignment: CDR1 SGHVS and CDR2 FQNEAQ.

The chain is built from TRBV5-1 and TRBJ2-1; 11 bases line up with TRBD2. J gave up 7 bases and V 7 bases, and 7 bases lay outside the gene matches. Looked up from germline, CDR1 is SGHRS and CDR2 is YFSETQ. The CDR3 contains 14 residues. CDR3 region: CASQTSGNLNEQFF. The CDR3 region has the DNA TGCGCCAGCCAGACTAGCGGGAATTTAAATGAGCAGTTCTTC.